Here is one T cell receptor (beta chain) with its context. This specimen belongs to a study of shared clonotypes between healthy human individuals. Here immunoSEQ multiplex PCR was the method, and the copy in TCRdb shows in-frame clones only, minus some. This table holds about 820,000 clones, more than 85% found once. Positively selected for CCR7, the CD45RO-negative cells used as naive CD8 cells excluded terminally differentiated effector memory CD45RA+ cells. The CDR3 has 14 residues. The V and J ends lost 3 bases and 3 bases respectively, with 9 bases between them. The V gene's germline CDR1 is MRHNA and CDR2 SNTAGT.

The V call is TRBV6-4, the J call TRBJ2-1; D unclear. Source material: naive CD8+ T cells sorted from blood. This receptor was obtained from a man in his thirties or forties in good health. The DNA for the CDR3 is TGTGCCAGCAGTGAGCTACCTAGCTACAATGAGCAGTTCTTC. Translation gives CASSELPSYNEQFF.